The 20 T cell receptor beta chains given below trace back to one sample, sequenced in a study of T-cell reconstitution after alpha-beta-depleted transplantation in children. The authors prepared the TCRbeta library with unique molecular identifiers. TCRdb itself ran the PCR reads through MiXCR, one entry per CDR3 protein. The sample has 250,000 to 400,000 distinct CDR3 sequences, approximately 23% seen once. The sequencing used PBMCs, mostly from graft donor cells, collected 180 days after TCRalphabeta/CD19-depleted stem cell transplant. The receptors stem from a male patient aged 10 to 17 who had a stem cell transplant for acute lymphoblastic leukemia, so the T cells may come from the graft donor.

A few counts support this clonotype. The chain combines TRBV4-1 with TRBJ2-2; D gene unclear. CDR1 is MGHRA and CDR2 is YSYEKL in the germline V gene. Trimming left V 1 base short and J 5 bases short, with 14 bases between. The CDR3 covers 16 residues. The CDR3 sequence: CASSQGRLSKTGELFF. In DNA, the CDR3 is TGCGCCAGCAGCCAAGGGCGGTTGTCAAAAACCGGGGAGCTGTTTTTT.

This clonotype has just a few counts. The J gene is TRBJ2-7, the V gene TRBV27; a possible D gene is TRBD1 (5 bases). Per the germline V gene, CDR1 is MNHEY and CDR2 is SMNVEV (reference sequence). The V and J ends lost 4 bases and 4 bases respectively, with 11 bases between them. The CDR3 is 13 residues long. This chain's CDR3 is CASSSTDSYEQYF. For the CDR3, the DNA is TGTGCCAGCAGTTCAACAGACAGTTACGAGCAGTACTTC.

V gene TRBV9 combines with J gene TRBJ1-2, with D possibly being TRBD1 (6 bases). The CDR3 extends over 16 amino acids. V lost 0 bases, J lost 2 bases, and 14 bases lay in between. Germline V lookup: CDR1 SGDLS, CDR2 YYNGEE. CDR3 sequence: CASSVDLDSPNYGYTF. The CDR3 DNA reads as TGTGCCAGCAGCGTAGACCTGGACAGCCCCAACTATGGCTACACCTTC.

The J gene is TRBJ2-3, the V gene TRBV5-1, with D perhaps matching TRBD1 (5 bases). Germline CDR1 and CDR2: SGHRS and YFSETQ. The V end was cut by 2 bases, the J end by 6 bases, with 16 bases between. This CDR3 is 15 amino acids long. The CDR3 coding sequence is TGCGCCAGCAGCTTTAAAGGGGCAGCCTCGGATACGCAGTATTTT. It encodes CASSFKGAASDTQYF.

This chain joins TRBV10-3 and TRBJ2-1, with 8 nucleotides matching TRBD2. CDR3 length: 15 residues. The germline CDR1 and CDR2 sequences are ENHRY and SYGVKD. Trimming cost V 3 bases and J 5 bases; bases outside gene matches: 6. CDR3 in DNA: TGTGCCATCAGTGATAACGGGAGGGCCCACAATGAGCAGTTCTTC. This codes for CAISDNGRAHNEQFF.

This clonotype was counted between two and nine times. The chain is built from TRBV5-1 and TRBJ2-7, with D perhaps matching TRBD2 (7 bases). V lost 0 bases and J lost 6, with 16 bases in between. The CDR3 loop spans 15 amino acids. CDR1 is SGHRS and CDR2 is YFSETQ in the germline V gene. The CDR3 DNA reads as TGCGCCAGCAGCTTGGCAGCGGGACATCCTATCGAGCAGTACTTC. Encoded protein: CASSLAAGHPIEQYF.

The J gene is TRBJ2-5, the V gene TRBV3-1; no clear D gene. Germline CDR1 reads LGHDT; CDR2 reads YNNKEL (reference sequence). The CDR3 consists of 13 residues. V was shortened by 4 bases and J by 5 bases, with 11 bases between the two germline ends. The CDR3 loop reads CASSLLIRETQYF. Here the CDR3 DNA reads TGTGCCAGCAGCCTTCTCATTCGGGAGACCCAGTACTTC.

The rearrangement joins TRBV20-1 to TRBJ1-1; tentative D call: TRBD1 (5 bases). The CDR3 sequence is 13 residues long. The V end lost 4 bases, the J end lost 0 bases, and 9 bases lay between the germline ends. Germline CDR1 and CDR2: DFQATT and SNEGSKA (reference sequence). For the CDR3, the DNA is TGCAGTGCTATGATCAGGGTGAACACTGAAGCTTTCTTT. Its translation: CSAMIRVNTEAFF.

This chain joins TRBV19 and TRBJ2-6; TRBD1 is a possible D gene (6 bases). V lost 8 bases and J 1 base, leaving 9 bases between the germline ends. The CDR3 runs to 14 residues. CDR1 LNHDA and CDR2 SQIVND come from the germline V gene (reference sequence). The CDR3 nucleotides are TGTGCCAGTCGAGACAGGTCTGGGGCCAACGTCCTGACTTTC. Its translation is CASRDRSGANVLTF.

This clonotype was seen only a few times. The chain is built from TRBV6-5 and TRBJ1-2; D is perhaps TRBD1 (6 bases). The CDR3 totals 16 residues. In germline, CDR1 is MNHEY, CDR2 SVGAGI. The germline V and J ends were trimmed by 2 bases and 4 bases, with 17 bases remaining between them. CDR3 residues: CASSYPRGGGIYGYTF. In nucleotides, the CDR3 is TGTGCCAGCAGTTACCCGAGAGGGGGGGGCATCTATGGCTACACCTTC.

The sample holds many counts of this clonotype. The V call is TRBV7-6, the J call TRBJ2-5; the D is unclear. CDR3 length: 13 amino acids. The ends were cut back, 1 base at V and 3 bases at J, with 6 bases in the middle. Per the germline V gene, CDR1 is SGHVS and CDR2 is FNYEAQ. The CDR3 protein is CASSLEAEETQYF. CDR3 DNA sequence: TGTGCCAGCAGCTTAGAGGCAGAAGAGACCCAGTACTTC. Full variable domain (rest looked up from reference TRBV7-6 and TRBJ2-5): GAGVSQSPRYKVTKRGQDVALRCDPISGHVSLYWYRQALGQGPEFLTYFNYEAQQDKSGLPNDRFSAERPEGSISTLTIQRTEQRDSAMYRCASSLEAEETQYFGPGTRLLVL.

The chain recombines TRBV5-1 with TRBJ2-3, with TRBD2 matching over 10 bases. The J segment lost 0 bases and the V segment lost 5 bases, leaving 3 bases of the junction unmatched. Germline CDR1 is SGHRS and CDR2 is YFSETQ. This CDR3 comprises 15 residues. The CDR3, as DNA: TGCGCCAGCAGGGCTAGCGGGAGTAGCACAGATACGCAGTATTTT. As protein: CASRASGSSTDTQYF.

The gene calls are TRBV6-1 and TRBJ1-2; weak D call: TRBD1 (6 bases). Germline lookup yields CDR1 MNHNS and CDR2 SASEGT. This CDR3 spans 13 amino acids. V was pared by 6 bases and J by 3 bases, with 11 bases between. Written as DNA, the CDR3 is TGTGCCAGCAGCCGGGGACAAGACTATGGCTACACCTTC. This encodes CASSRGQDYGYTF.

On this clonotype: A much larger clone lies a single base off, so this may be a read error. V is TRBV7-6 and J is TRBJ2-7; 9 nucleotides line up with TRBD1. CDR3 length equals 13 residues. Per germline, CDR1 SGHVS and CDR2 FNYEAQ. J was trimmed by 3 bases and V by 5 bases; bases with no gene match: 2. The CDR3 reads CASSPDRGYEQYF. The CDR3 region has the DNA TGTGCCAGCAGCCCGGACAGGGGCTACGAGCAGTACTTC.

CDR3 region: CSARDIPSGSYEQFF. The CDR3 nucleotides read TGCAGTGCTAGAGATATCCCTAGCGGGAGCTATGAGCAGTTCTTC. The V gene is TRBV20-1, the J gene TRBJ2-1; 10 positions match TRBD2. V trimming: 0 bases; J trimming: 8 bases; junction bases outside the gene matches: 7. The germline V gene encodes CDR1 DFQATT and CDR2 SNEGSKA (reference sequence). The CDR3 covers 15 residues.

The chain couples TRBV5-4 to TRBJ2-1; 11 nucleotides align to TRBD2. CDR3 size: 16 residues. The junction had 7 bases not matched to a gene; V was cut back by 4 bases and J by 4 bases. Germline CDR1 reads SGHNT; CDR2 reads YYREEE (reference sequence). The CDR3 region is CASSRPTSGTYNEQFF. The DNA for the CDR3 is TGTGCCAGCAGCCGACCGACTAGCGGGACATACAATGAGCAGTTCTTC.

The table lists this clonotype with a few counts. The genes are TRBV9 and TRBJ1-1; perhaps TRBD1 as D (6 bases). CDR1 is SGDLS and CDR2 is YYNGEE in the germline V gene. The CDR3 extends over 15 amino acids. V was cut by 0 bases and J by 3 bases, with 12 bases left in between. The CDR3 sequence: CASSVASDSYTEAFF. In nucleotides, the CDR3 is TGTGCCAGCAGCGTAGCGTCGGACAGTTACACTGAAGCTTTCTTT.

The CDR3 DNA sequence: TGCGCCAGCAGCCAAGTCTGGGGTGCCGGGGAGCTGTTTTTT. It translates to CASSQVWGAGELFF. The rearrangement joins TRBV4-1 to TRBJ2-2; D not certain. This CDR3 has 14 amino acids. V was shortened by 1 base and J by 6 bases, with 9 bases between the two germline ends. CDR1 and CDR2 from the germline V gene are MGHRA and YSYEKL.

This clonotype was recorded a few times. The J gene is TRBJ2-7, the V gene TRBV5-1; unclear D gene. In germline, CDR1 is SGHRS, CDR2 YFSETQ. Trimming left V 0 bases short and J 4 bases short, with 11 bases between. The CDR3 covers 14 residues. CDR3 bases: TGCGCCAGCAGCTTGGACGGGCTTCCATACGAGCAGTACTTC. Amino acid sequence: CASSLDGLPYEQYF.

V usage is TRBV13 and J usage is TRBJ2-7, with D possibly being TRBD1 (5 bases). This CDR3 contains 17 residues. Germline-derived CDR1 and CDR2 are PRHDT and FYEKMQ (reference sequence). Trimming shortened V by 0 bases and J by 2 bases, and 17 bases separated the two germline ends. The CDR3 bases are TGTGCCAGCAGCTTAGGTCATCGAGACAAGGGGACCTACGAGCAGTACTTC. This gives the protein CASSLGHRDKGTYEQYF.